This is a list of T cell receptor beta chains from one sample in a study of T cells in Graves' hyperthyroidism and ophthalmopathy. TCRdb redid the calling of the multiplex PCR reads with MiXCR, one entry per CDR3 protein. The table shows 700,000 or so distinct CDR3 sequences, with approximately 16% occurring only once. The sequenced sample was blood. These receptors were collected from a young man with Graves' hyperthyroidism. Both conserved end residues are part of each CDR3. A D gene is named only where the DNA matches it firmly. Expanded clones are given a class, and other clones once, few, many or no size at all.

d_gene,v_gene,abundance,j_gene,CDR3nt,CDR3aa
-,TRBV28,-,TRBJ2-7,TGTGCGGCTAGCGCCTACGGGCAGTACTTC,CAASAYGQYF
-,TRBV28,many,TRBJ1-5,TGTGCCAGCAGTTTTGGGGGCGCAGGGAAACAGCCCCAGCATTTT,CASSFGGAGKQPQHF
TRBD2,TRBV7-9,few,TRBJ2-1,TGTGCCAGCAGCTCTGGAGCGGGGGCATCGAATGAGCAGTTCTTC,CASSSGAGASNEQFF
-,TRBV28,few,TRBJ1-4,TGTGCCAGCAGCCTTCCGGGGGAACCTAATGAAAAACTGTTTTTT,CASSLPGEPNEKLFF
TRBD2,TRBV28,many,TRBJ2-1,TGTGCCAGCACTGTAGCGGGAGGGCGCAATGAGCAGTTCTTC,CASTVAGGRNEQFF
-,TRBV28,many,TRBJ1-2,TGTGCCAGCAGTACCCGGGGGAGACTTAACTATGGCTACACCTTC,CASSTRGRLNYGYTF
-,TRBV2,-,TRBJ1-4,TGTGCCAGCAGAAACAGGGCTGCTAATGAAAAACTGTTTTTT,CASRNRAANEKLFF
-,TRBV18,-,TRBJ1-2,TGTGCCAGCTCACCTCGGGGTTTCTATGGCTACACCTTC,CASSPRGFYGYTF
TRBD1,TRBV15,-,TRBJ1-1,TGTGCCACCAGCAGAGAGGACAGGGAGAACGCTGAAGCTTTCTTT,CATSREDRENAEAFF
-,TRBV2,many,TRBJ2-1,TGTGCCACCGCCCCGGACTTGCCTCGGGAGCAGTTCTTC,CATAPDLPREQFF
TRBD2,TRBV12-3/TRBV12-4,many,TRBJ2-7,TGTGCCAGCACAAGCGGGAGTTGGGAGCAGTACTTC,CASTSGSWEQYF
TRBD1,TRBV6-1,many,TRBJ1-1,TGTGCCAGCAGTCCAAAACTCCCGGGACAGGGGGCTAAGAACACTGAAGCTTTCTTT,CASSPKLPGQGAKNTEAFF
TRBD2,TRBV6-2/TRBV6-3,many,TRBJ2-3,TGTGCCAGCAGTTCCTCTCGCGGCGGGAGGACAGATACGCAGTATTTT,CASSSSRGGRTDTQYF
TRBD2,TRBV12-3/TRBV12-4,-,TRBJ2-4,TGTGCCAGTTCGGGGGAGGGCCGGAAAAACATTCAGTACTTC,CASSGEGRKNIQYF
-,TRBV6-1,few,TRBJ1-2,TGTGCCAGCAGTTGGAGGCGGCACGATGGCTACACCTTC,CASSWRRHDGYTF
TRBD1,TRBV6-1,few,TRBJ2-5,TGTGCCAGCAGTGGGACAGGGCTACAAGAGACCCAGTACTTC,CASSGTGLQETQYF
-,TRBV28,many,TRBJ1-1,TGTGCCAGCAGACTTTCGCCCGGAGGCCGCACTGAAGCTTTCTTT,CASRLSPGGRTEAFF
TRBD2,TRBV3-1,many,TRBJ2-5,TGTGCCAGCAGCCAATCTTTTGGTGGACTAGCCAGCAAGGAGACCCAGTACTTC,CASSQSFGGLASKETQYF
TRBD1,TRBV28,many,TRBJ2-5,TGTGCCAGCAGTTTCGACAGGGGTTATGTGACCCAGTACTTC,CASSFDRGYVTQYF
-,TRBV28,many,TRBJ1-2,TGTGCCAGCGCGGCAGTGAGTGGCTACACCTTC,CASAAVSGYTF
TRBD1,TRBV27,-,TRBJ2-5,TGTGCCAGGCACCCAGGGACAGAGAAAGAGACCCAGTACTTC,CARHPGTEKETQYF